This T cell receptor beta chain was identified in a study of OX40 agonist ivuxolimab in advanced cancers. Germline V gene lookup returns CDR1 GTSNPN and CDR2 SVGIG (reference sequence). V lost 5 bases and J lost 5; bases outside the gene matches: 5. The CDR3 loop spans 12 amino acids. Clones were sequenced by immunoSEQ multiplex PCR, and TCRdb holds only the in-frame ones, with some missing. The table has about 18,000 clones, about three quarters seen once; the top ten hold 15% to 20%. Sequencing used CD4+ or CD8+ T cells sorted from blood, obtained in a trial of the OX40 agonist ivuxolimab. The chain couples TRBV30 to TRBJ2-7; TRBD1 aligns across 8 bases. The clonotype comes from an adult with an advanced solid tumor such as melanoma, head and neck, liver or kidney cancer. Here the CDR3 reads CAWGWTGNEQYF. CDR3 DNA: TGTGCCTGGGGATGGACAGGGAACGAGCAGTACTTC.